This T cell receptor (beta chain) came from a study of breast tumors, draining lymph nodes, adjacent tissues. The study's findings and limits: Tumor repertoires ranked between lymph nodes and nontumor tissue in diversity, with V and J gene preferences. The data were judged consistent with most tumor T cells coming from lymph node and expanding in tumor.

TCRdb recomputed calls from the multiplex PCR reads with MiXCR, one row per CDR3 protein. This table has some 230,000 distinct CDR3 sequences, 30% to 35% appearing once. Samples came from axillary lymph nodes draining the breast cancer. This clonotype has just a few counts. What it recognizes is unknown. This TCR was recovered from a female donor with breast cancer. Some clones in this sample may be carry-over from other donors' samples. The sample comprised axillary lymph node tissue.

The CDR3, as DNA: TGTGCCAGCTCACCTATCCAGGGCTCCAGCACAGATACGCAGTATTTT. Amino acid sequence: CASSPIQGSSTDTQYF. The chain employs TRBV18 and TRBJ2-3, with TRBD1 as a possible D gene (5 bases). The CDR3 runs 16 residues. V dropped 3 bases and J dropped 0 bases, with 13 bases sitting between them. Per the germline V gene, CDR1 is KGHSH and CDR2 is LQKENI.